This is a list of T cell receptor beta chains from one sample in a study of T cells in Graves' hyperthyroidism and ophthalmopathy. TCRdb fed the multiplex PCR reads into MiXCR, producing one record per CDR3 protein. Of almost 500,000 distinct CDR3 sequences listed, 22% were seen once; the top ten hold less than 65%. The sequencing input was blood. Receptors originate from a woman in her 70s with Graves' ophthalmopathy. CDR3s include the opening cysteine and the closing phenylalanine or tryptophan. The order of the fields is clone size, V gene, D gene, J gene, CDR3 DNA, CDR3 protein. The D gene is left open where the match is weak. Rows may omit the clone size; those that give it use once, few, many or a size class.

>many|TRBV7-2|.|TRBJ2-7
TGTGCCAGCAGCTTAGGAGGGGGGAGTGGGTCCTACGAGCAGTACTTC
CASSLGGGSGSYEQYF
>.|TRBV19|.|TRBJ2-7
TGTGCCAGTAGTTCCGGGACACCCGTCTACGAGCAGTACTTC
CASSSGTPVYEQYF
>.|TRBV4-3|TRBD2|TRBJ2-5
TGCGCCAGCAGCCAAGATCTGGCGACTAGCGGGCGTGAGACCCAGTACTTC
CASSQDLATSGRETQYF
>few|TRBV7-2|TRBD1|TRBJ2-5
TGTGCCAGCAGCACGCGGACAGGGTTTGCAGAGACCCAGTACTTC
CASSTRTGFAETQYF
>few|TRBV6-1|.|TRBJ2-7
TGTGCCAGCAGCCCAGCAGAAAGCTCCTACGAGCAGTACTTC
CASSPAESSYEQYF
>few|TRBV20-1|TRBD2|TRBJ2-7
TGCAGTGCTAGTAGCCGGGCGGGAGGTGCTTACGAGCAGTACTTC
CSASSRAGGAYEQYF
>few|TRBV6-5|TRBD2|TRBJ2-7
TGTGCCAGCAGTTATGGCGGGAGCCGGTACGAGCAGTACTTC
CASSYGGSRYEQYF
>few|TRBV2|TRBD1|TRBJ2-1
TGTGCCAGCAGACCGACAGGGGCCCCCCACGGGGAGCAGTTCTTC
CASRPTGAPHGEQFF
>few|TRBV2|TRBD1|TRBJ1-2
TGTGCCAGCAGTGGCCAAACAGGGGGCTATGGCTACACCTTC
CASSGQTGGYGYTF
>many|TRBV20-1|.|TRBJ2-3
TGCAGTGCTAGAGACAACGCAGATACGCAGTATTTT
CSARDNADTQYF